This T cell receptor (beta chain) originates from a study of cytomegalovirus exposure and HLA in healthy donors. V gave up 7 bases and J gave up 2 bases; unmatched junction bases: 20. The germline gives CDR1 SGHRS, CDR2 YFSETQ. The CDR3 runs to 19 residues. The PCR used 60 Vbeta and 13 Jbeta primers. Some clones are missing from TCRdb's copy, which holds only in-frame ones; the method was immunoSEQ multiplex PCR. The sample has approximately 140,000 clones, under 75% seen once. Sequencing input: PBMCs. This clonotype was obtained from a woman in her sixties in good health and CMV-seropositive. The rearrangement joins TRBV5-1 to TRBJ2-1, with 8 bases lining up with TRBD1. Here the CDR3 reads CASRGNGTGTKKTYNEQFF. The CDR3 DNA reads as TGCGCCAGCCGGGGGAACGGGACAGGCACCAAGAAAACCTACAATGAGCAGTTCTTC.